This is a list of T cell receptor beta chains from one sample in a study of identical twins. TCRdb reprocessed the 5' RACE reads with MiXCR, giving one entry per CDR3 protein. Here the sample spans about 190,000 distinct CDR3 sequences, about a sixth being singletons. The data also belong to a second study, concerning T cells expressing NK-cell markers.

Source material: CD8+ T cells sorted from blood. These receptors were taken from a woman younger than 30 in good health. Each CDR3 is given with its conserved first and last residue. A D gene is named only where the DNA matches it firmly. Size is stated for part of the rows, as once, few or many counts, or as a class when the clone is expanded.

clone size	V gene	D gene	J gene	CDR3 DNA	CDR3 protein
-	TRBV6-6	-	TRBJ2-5	TGTGCCAGCACCGGTAGTTTAGGGACCCAGTACTTC	CASTGSLGTQYF
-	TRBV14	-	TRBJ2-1	TGTGCCAGCAGCCAAGACTGGACATTCGATGAGCAGTTCTTC	CASSQDWTFDEQFF
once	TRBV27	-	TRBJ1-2	TGTGCCAGCAGTTTAGTGGGCTCCTATGGCTACACCTTC	CASSLVGSYGYTF
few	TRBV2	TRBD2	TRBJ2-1	TGTGCCAGCAGTGTTGTAGCGGGAGGGCTGGGCAATGAGCAGTTCTTC	CASSVVAGGLGNEQFF
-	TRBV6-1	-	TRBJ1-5	TGTGCCAGCAGTGAGTCGACAGGCAATTCTCAGCCCCAGCATTTT	CASSESTGNSQPQHF
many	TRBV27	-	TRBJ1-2	TGTGCCAGCAGTTTAACACGCAACTATGGCTACACCTTC	CASSLTRNYGYTF
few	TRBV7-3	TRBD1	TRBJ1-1	TGTGCCAGCAGCTCGTCGGGACAGGAGAACACTGAAGCTTTCTTT	CASSSSGQENTEAFF
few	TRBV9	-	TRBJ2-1	TGTGCCAGCAGCGTACCCACGAATGAGCAGTTCTTC	CASSVPTNEQFF
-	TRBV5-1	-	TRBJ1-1	TGCGCCAGCAGCCTTAGGCCAGGGGCCCTTAACACTGAAGCTTTCTTT	CASSLRPGALNTEAFF
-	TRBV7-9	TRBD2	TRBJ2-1	TGTGCCAGCAGCTTAGGGGGACTAGCGGAGTACAATGAGCAGTTCTTC	CASSLGGLAEYNEQFF
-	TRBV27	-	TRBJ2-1	TGTGCCAGCAGTTTATTCCCACAGTACAGAAGCGGTATCAATGAGCAGTTCTTC	CASSLFPQYRSGINEQFF
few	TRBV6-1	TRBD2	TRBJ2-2	TGTGCCAGCCGGCGCGGGAGTAGCACCGGGGAGCTGTTTTTT	CASRRGSSTGELFF
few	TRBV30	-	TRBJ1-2	TGTGCCTGGAGAACCGTTATCTATGGCTACACCTTC	CAWRTVIYGYTF